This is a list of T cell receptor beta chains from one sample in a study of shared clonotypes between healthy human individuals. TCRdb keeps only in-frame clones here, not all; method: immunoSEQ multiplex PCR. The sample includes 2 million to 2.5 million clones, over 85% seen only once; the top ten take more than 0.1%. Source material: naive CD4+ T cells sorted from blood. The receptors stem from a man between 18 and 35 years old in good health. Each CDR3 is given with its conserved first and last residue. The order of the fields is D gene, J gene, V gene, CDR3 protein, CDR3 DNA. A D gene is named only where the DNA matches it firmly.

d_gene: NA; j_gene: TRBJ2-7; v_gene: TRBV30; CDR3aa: CAWSVRRGGYEQYF; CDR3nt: TGTGCCTGGAGTGTACGCAGGGGTGGCTACGAGCAGTACTTC
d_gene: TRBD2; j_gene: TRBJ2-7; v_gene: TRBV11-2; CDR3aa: CASSPPRIAGGPAAYEQYF; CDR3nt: TGTGCCAGCAGCCCCCCGCGGATAGCGGGAGGGCCAGCAGCTTACGAGCAGTACTTC
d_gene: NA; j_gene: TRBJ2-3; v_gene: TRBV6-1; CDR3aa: CASSALAMFTDTQYF; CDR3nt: TGTGCCAGCAGTGCCCTGGCTATGTTCACAGATACGCAGTATTTT
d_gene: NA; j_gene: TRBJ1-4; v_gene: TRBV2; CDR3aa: CASSDPMRNEKLFF; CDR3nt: TGTGCCAGCAGTGATCCTATGAGAAATGAAAAACTGTTTTTT
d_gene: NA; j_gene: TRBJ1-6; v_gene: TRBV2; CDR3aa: CASSLQGIAMNSPLHF; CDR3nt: TGTGCCAGCAGTTTACAGGGAATTGCGATGAATTCACCCCTCCACTTT
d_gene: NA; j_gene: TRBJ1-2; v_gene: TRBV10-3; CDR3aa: CAISDRDMTGSGYTF; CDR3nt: TGTGCCATCAGTGATCGAGACATGACGGGTTCTGGCTACACCTTC
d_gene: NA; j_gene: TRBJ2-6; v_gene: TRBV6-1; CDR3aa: CASTGEAGANVLTF; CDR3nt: TGTGCCAGCACAGGGGAGGCTGGGGCCAACGTCCTGACTTTC
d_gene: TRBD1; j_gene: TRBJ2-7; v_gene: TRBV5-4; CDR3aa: CASRQGATYEQYF; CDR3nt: TGTGCCAGCAGACAGGGGGCTACCTACGAGCAGTACTTC
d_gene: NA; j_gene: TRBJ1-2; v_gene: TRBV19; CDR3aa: CASTSRGGFKGYGYTF; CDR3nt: TGTGCCAGTACCTCCCGCGGCGGATTTAAAGGCTATGGCTACACCTTC
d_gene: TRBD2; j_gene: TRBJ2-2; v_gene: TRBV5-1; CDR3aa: CASSLNGLAGSGTGELFF; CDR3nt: TGCGCCAGCAGCTTGAACGGACTAGCGGGGTCGGGCACCGGGGAGCTGTTTTTT
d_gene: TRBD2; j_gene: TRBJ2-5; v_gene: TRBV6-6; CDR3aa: CASSYSILAGVETQYF; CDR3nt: TGTGCCAGCAGTTACTCGATACTAGCGGGAGTAGAGACCCAGTACTTC
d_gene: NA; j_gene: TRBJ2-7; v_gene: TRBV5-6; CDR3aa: CASSLVQDYEQYF; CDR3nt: TGTGCCAGCAGCTTGGTGCAGGACTACGAGCAGTACTTC
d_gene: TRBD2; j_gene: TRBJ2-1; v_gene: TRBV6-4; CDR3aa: CASSAWERGANEQFF; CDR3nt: TGTGCCAGCAGCGCCTGGGAGCGGGGGGCCAATGAGCAGTTCTTC
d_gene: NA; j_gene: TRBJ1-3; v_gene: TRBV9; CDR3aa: CASSVGIAGNTIYF; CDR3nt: TGTGCCAGCAGCGTAGGCATAGCTGGAAACACCATATATTTT
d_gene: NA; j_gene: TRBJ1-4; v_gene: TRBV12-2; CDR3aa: CASRRDRLNEKLFF; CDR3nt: TGTGCAAGTCGACGGGACAGACTTAATGAAAAACTGTTTTTT
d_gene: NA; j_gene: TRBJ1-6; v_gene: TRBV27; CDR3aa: CASREGLSLHF; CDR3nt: TGTGCCAGCAGAGAGGGCCTGTCCCTCCACTTT
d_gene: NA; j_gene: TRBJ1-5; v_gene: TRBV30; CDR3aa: CAWNEGLSNQPQHF; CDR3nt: TGTGCCTGGAACGAGGGGCTTAGCAATCAGCCCCAGCATTTT